Shown below are 27 T cell receptor beta chains from a single sample sequenced in a study of cytomegalovirus exposure and HLA in healthy donors. Clones were read by immunoSEQ multiplex PCR, and TCRdb kept only the in-frame ones, dropping some. This repertoire shows 200,000 to 250,000 clones, roughly 85% found once; its top ten account for roughly 5.5%. The sequencing sample was made of PBMCs. The receptor set was obtained from a young woman in good health and CMV-seronegative.

V is TRBV4-1 and J is TRBJ2-7, with D possibly called TRBD1 or TRBD2 (5 bases each). CDR1 MGHRA and CDR2 YSYEKL come from the germline V gene. The CDR3 consists of 17 residues. V was shortened by 2 bases and J by 3 bases, with 20 bases between the two germline ends. CDR3 in amino acids: CASSQQISSEGNYEQYF. In DNA form, the CDR3 reads TGCGCCAGCAGCCAACAAATTTCGTCTGAGGGGAACTACGAGCAGTACTTC.

This chain links TRBV7-9 with TRBJ1-1, with D possibly TRBD1 on 5 matching bases. The CDR3 runs to 19 residues. CDR1 and CDR2 from the germline V gene are SEHNR and FQNEAQ (reference sequence). The V end lost 4 bases, the J end lost 1 base, and 25 bases lay between the germline ends. This CDR3 is CASSSERKTFWDQNTEAFF. In DNA form, the CDR3 reads TGTGCCAGCAGCTCCGAAAGAAAGACCTTTTGGGACCAGAACACTGAAGCTTTCTTT.

The rearrangement joins TRBV28 to TRBJ1-2; D is unresolved. Deletions cut 4 bases from V and 0 bases from J, with 12 bases between. This CDR3 spans 15 amino acids. CDR1 MDHEN and CDR2 SYDVKM come from the germline V gene. This chain's CDR3 is CASSSPALANYGYTF. CDR3 nucleotide sequence: TGTGCCAGCAGTTCCCCCGCCCTAGCTAACTATGGCTACACCTTC.

The DNA for the CDR3 is TGTGCCAGCAGCCTATTTAGATTAGCGGGTTGGACTGAAGCTTTCTTT. Translated: CASSLFRLAGWTEAFF. V usage is TRBV13 and J usage is TRBJ1-1; D unresolved. Between the trimmed V and J ends, which lost 5 bases and 5 bases, there was a span of 21 bases. CDR3 length equals 16 residues. In germline, CDR1 is PRHDT, CDR2 FYEKMQ (reference sequence).

This chain connects TRBV4-1 to TRBJ2-1; 7 bases line up with TRBD1. Germline CDR1 MGHRA, CDR2 YSYEKL. This CDR3 has 18 residues. V was pared by 3 bases and J by 4 bases, with 15 bases of the junction left unmatched. This CDR3 is CASSHTRYRDSMYNEQFF. The CDR3 DNA sequence: TGCGCCAGCAGCCACACCAGATACCGGGACAGCATGTACAATGAGCAGTTCTTC.

The chain is built from TRBV28 and TRBJ2-7; TRBD2 matches at 10 bases. The CDR3 covers 14 residues. The ends lost 8 bases at V and 1 base at J; junction bases unmatched: 5. Germline CDR1 and CDR2: MDHEN and SYDVKM. The CDR3 loop reads CASQLAGSSYEQYF. DNA of the CDR3: TGTGCCAGCCAACTAGCGGGGTCATCCTACGAGCAGTACTTC.

CDR3 in DNA: TGTGCCAGCTCAGACACAGGTGGGGGAGCTTTCTTT. Amino acids: CASSDTGGGAFF. The chain recombines TRBV18 with TRBJ1-1; maybe TRBD1 (5 bases). V lost 5 bases, J lost 10 bases, and 14 bases lay in between. This CDR3 spans 12 amino acids. Germline V lookup: CDR1 KGHSH, CDR2 LQKENI. Variable domain in full (rest from reference TRBV18 and TRBJ1-1): NAGVMQNPRHLVRRRGQEARLRCSPMKGHSHVYWYRQLPEEGLKFMVYLQKENIIDESGMPKERFSAEFPKEGPSILRIQQVVRGDSAAYFCASSDTGGGAFFGQGTRLTVV.

The chain carries TRBV28 and TRBJ2-5; the match to TRBD1 covers 7 bases. With V trimmed by 7 bases and J by 5 bases, 10 bases remained unmatched. This CDR3 has 14 amino acids. Germline CDR1 and CDR2: MDHEN and SYDVKM. The CDR3 spells CASKLTGSEETQYF. The DNA of the CDR3 is TGTGCCAGCAAGCTGACAGGGTCCGAGGAGACCCAGTACTTC.

The chain recombines TRBV5-4 with TRBJ1-2, with a tentative D call TRBD1 (5 bases). Trimming removed 0 bases from V and 13 bases from J, with 13 bases in between. The CDR3 is 12 amino acids. Germline CDR1 and CDR2: SGHNT and YYREEE (reference sequence). This CDR3 is CASSLEVGTRTF. The CDR3 DNA is TGTGCCAGCAGCTTGGAGGTAGGGACGCGCACCTTC. Full variable domain (remainder filled in from reference TRBV5-4 and TRBJ1-2): ETGVTQSPTHLIKTRGQQVTLRCSSQSGHNTVSWYQQALGQGPQFIFQYYREEENGRGNFPPRFSGLQFPNYSSELNVNALELDDSALYLCASSLEVGTRTFGSGTRLTVV.

J is TRBJ2-7 and V is TRBV4-2, with 9 positions matching TRBD2. V trimming: 0 bases; J trimming: 7 bases; junction bases outside the gene matches: 7. Germline V gives CDR1 LGHNA, CDR2 YNFKEQ. This CDR3 contains 15 residues. The CDR3 DNA reads TGTGCCAGCAGCCAAGATCTGACACTAGCGGGTGAGCAGTACTTC. Translation: CASSQDLTLAGEQYF.

The gene calls are TRBV28 and TRBJ2-5, with D possibly being TRBD2 (5 bases). Trimming stripped 3 bases from V and 5 bases from J, with 16 bases between. The CDR3 consists of 15 residues. Germline V gene data show CDR1 as MDHEN and CDR2 as SYDVKM. The CDR3 nucleotides read TGTGCCAGCAGTTTTATTGGGCCTCGAGGGGAGACCCAGTACTTC. Its translation: CASSFIGPRGETQYF.

This clone has a handful of counts. The chain joins TRBV2 to TRBJ1-5; weak D call: TRBD1 (5 bases). The CDR3 length is 15 residues. Germline CDR1 SNHLY, CDR2 FYNNEI. Trimming stripped 5 bases from V and 4 bases from J, with 15 bases between. The chain's CDR3 is CASSKETATNQPQHF. CDR3 coding DNA: TGTGCCAGCAGTAAGGAGACAGCGACGAATCAGCCCCAGCATTTT.

The chain links TRBV13 to TRBJ2-7; 7 bases line up with TRBD1. The CDR3 totals 14 residues. Germline-derived CDR1 and CDR2 are PRHDT and FYEKMQ (reference sequence). The J segment lost 4 bases and the V segment lost 5 bases, leaving 8 bases of the junction unmatched. The CDR3 coding sequence is TGTGCCAGCAGCCCCCGGAACAGGGGATACGAGCAGTACTTC. As protein: CASSPRNRGYEQYF.

This chain links TRBV2 with TRBJ2-7; D is unresolved. Germline assignment: CDR1 SNHLY and CDR2 FYNNEI. This CDR3 is built from 13 residues. The V gene lost 6 bases and the J gene lost 1 base, with 10 bases spanning the gap. The CDR3 DNA sequence: TGTGCCAGCAGGAAGGACGGTTCCTACGAGCAGTACTTC. Its protein is CASRKDGSYEQYF.

This clone has more than one count but fewer than ten. The CDR3 spells CASSKGLASLSEQFF. The CDR3 nucleotides are TGCGCCAGCAGTAAAGGACTAGCGAGCTTGAGTGAGCAGTTCTTC. The V call is TRBV10-2, the J call TRBJ2-1; TRBD2 aligns across 9 bases. This CDR3 contains 15 residues. CDR1 and CDR2 (germline): WSHSY, SAAADI. Trimming took 5 bases from V and 9 from J; bases not matched to a gene: 11.

The chain recombines TRBV29-1 with TRBJ2-5; TRBD1 or TRBD2 may be the D gene (5 bases each). Germline CDR1 and CDR2: SQVTM and ANQGSEA. CDR3 length: 14 residues. The V gene lost 7 bases and the J gene lost 2 bases, with 17 bases spanning the gap. The DNA of the CDR3 is TGCAGCGCCTTCCCCGGGACCACACAAGAGACCCAGTACTTC. It specifies CSAFPGTTQETQYF.

The genes are TRBV29-1 and TRBJ1-4; D unclear. The V gene lost 3 bases and the J gene lost 3 bases, with 8 bases spanning the gap. The CDR3 has 13 amino acids. Per germline, CDR1 SQVTM and CDR2 ANQGSEA. The CDR3 DNA follows: TGCAGCGTTGAGGCAGGAGCTAATGAAAAACTGTTTTTT. This encodes CSVEAGANEKLFF.

The chain employs TRBV28 and TRBJ1-5; the D gene is possibly TRBD1 (6 bases). V was cut by 3 bases and J by 0 bases, with 9 bases left in between. The CDR3 is 15 amino acids. The germline CDR1 and CDR2 sequences are MDHEN and SYDVKM. For the CDR3, the DNA is TGTGCCAGCAGTTTCGCCAGGGGTAGCAATCAGCCCCAGCATTTT. Its translation: CASSFARGSNQPQHF.

This clone has a single count. V and J are TRBV5-1 and TRBJ2-5; D gene uncertain. The CDR3 covers 18 residues. Trimming cost V 0 bases and J 3 bases, with 21 bases left between them. From germline, CDR1 is SGHRS and CDR2 YFSETQ. DNA of the CDR3: TGCGCCAGCAGCTTGGGCAGAATAATCATCGAGGAAAAAGAGACCCAGTACTTC. Its protein is CASSLGRIIIEEKETQYF.

The V call is TRBV6-5, the J call TRBJ1-4, with no clear D. Germline V gene data show CDR1 as MNHEY and CDR2 as SVGAGI. This CDR3 comprises 14 residues. The ends were cut back, 4 bases at V and 5 bases at J, with 11 bases in the middle. As DNA, the CDR3 is TGTGCCAGCAGTTTGAGGAGGCTAAATGAAAAACTGTTTTTT. Translation gives CASSLRRLNEKLFF.

The rearrangement uses TRBV5-1 and TRBJ2-1, with 7 nucleotides matching TRBD2. The junction had 3 bases not matched to a gene; V was cut back by 2 bases and J by 10 bases. This CDR3 region has 12 residues. Germline V gene lookup returns CDR1 SGHRS and CDR2 YFSETQ. CDR3 DNA: TGCGCCAGCAGCTTAAGCGGGGTGGAGCAGTTCTTC. Amino acids: CASSLSGVEQFF.

The V call is TRBV27, the J call TRBJ2-1, with D unclear. Germline V gene data show CDR1 as MNHEY and CDR2 as SMNVEV (reference sequence). Trimming pared 8 bases from V and 7 bases from J, leaving 18 bases between. The CDR3 loop spans 14 amino acids. CDR3 in amino acids: CASGYGKVGNEQFF. CDR3 nucleotide sequence: TGTGCCAGCGGTTATGGTAAGGTGGGGAATGAGCAGTTCTTC.

The chain recombines TRBV5-1 with TRBJ2-5; TRBD1 matches 10 bases. The CDR3 length is 15 residues. V shed 4 bases, J shed 4 bases, and the junction held 7 bases outside the gene matches. CDR1 and CDR2 from the germline V gene are SGHRS and YFSETQ. Here the CDR3 DNA reads TGCGCCAGCAGCACGGGACAGGGGACGGGAGAGACCCAGTACTTC. This codes for CASSTGQGTGETQYF.

The V and J genes are TRBV20-1 and TRBJ1-1; D not certain. V gave up 6 bases and J gave up 2 bases, with 7 bases separating them. Germline CDR1 reads DFQATT; CDR2 reads SNEGSKA (reference sequence). The CDR3 extends over 11 amino acids. The CDR3 is CSASKNTEAFF. DNA for the CDR3: TGCAGTGCCAGTAAAAACACTGAAGCTTTCTTT.

V and J are TRBV15 and TRBJ2-3; no definite D call. This CDR3 region has 14 residues. Trimming removed 4 bases at V and 3 bases at J, with 11 bases between. Per the germline V gene, CDR1 is LNHNV and CDR2 is YYDKDF (reference sequence). The CDR3 spells CATSISLGTDTQYF. CDR3 DNA sequence: TGTGCCACCAGCATTAGCCTAGGGACAGATACGCAGTATTTT.

This clone was counted between two and nine times. This chain connects TRBV10-3 to TRBJ1-3, with 7 bases lining up with TRBD1. In germline, CDR1 is ENHRY, CDR2 SYGVKD. The V and J ends lost 10 bases and 9 bases, in that order; junction bases with no gene match: 9. The CDR3 contains 12 residues. DNA of the CDR3: TGTGCCACCCGACAGGGTGTCGCCACCATATATTTT. Translation gives CATRQGVATIYF.

The chain couples TRBV27 to TRBJ2-3; TRBD1 matches 9 bases. The CDR3 has 14 residues. After removal of 3 bases from V and 4 bases from J, the junction contained 2 bases not matched to a gene. CDR1 MNHEY and CDR2 SMNVEV come from the germline V gene (reference sequence). The CDR3, as DNA: TGTGCCAGCAGTTTTACAGGGGGCGCAGATACGCAGTATTTT. Protein sequence: CASSFTGGADTQYF.